This T cell receptor beta chain was identified during a study of T-cell reconstitution after alpha-beta-depleted transplantation in children. Unique molecular identifiers were used to barcode this TCRbeta library. TCRdb itself ran the PCR reads through MiXCR, one entry per CDR3 protein. The sample holds some 300,000 distinct CDR3 sequences; 10% are singletons and the top ten take over 6%. This clonotype has only a few counts. The input for sequencing was PBMCs, taken before TCRalphabeta/CD19-depleted stem cell transplant. This TCR came from a boy in the first two years of life with acute myeloid leukemia, due to receive a stem cell transplant.

This CDR3 is CASSLASYEQFF. The CDR3, as DNA: TGCGCCAGCAGCTTGGCTAGCTATGAGCAGTTCTTC. The rearrangement joins TRBV5-1 to TRBJ2-1; TRBD2 might be the D (5 bases). The V end was cut by 0 bases, the J end by 8 bases, with 6 bases between. Germline CDR1 SGHRS, CDR2 YFSETQ. The CDR3 covers 12 residues.